One sample yielded the 3 T cell receptor beta chains listed below, sequenced in a study of T cells in Graves' hyperthyroidism and ophthalmopathy. Template material for amplifying TCR beta CDR3 regions consisted of RNA transcripts. Researchers ran a first-round RT-PCR on the TCR CDR3 using the HTBI primer set. TCRdb passed the multiplex PCR reads through MiXCR, listing each CDR3 protein once. This table holds 600,000 to 750,000 distinct CDR3 sequences, around a sixth found once. Input material: blood. The receptor set was obtained from a man aged 45-65 years with Graves' hyperthyroidism.

Concerning this clonotype itself: No DNA is shown, since the ends of the CDR3 on it are uncertain; the CDR3 is the one TCRdb lists. The rearrangement joins TRBV28 to TRBJ2-7; the table names TRBD2, a call not compared with the DNA. The CDR3 is 18 amino acids in total, end residues counted. Germline loops: CDR1 MDHEN, CDR2 SYDVKM. CDR3 in amino acids: CASSSSGAQTSGIYEQYF.

At least ten counts were recorded for this clonotype. CDR3 amino acids: CASSVQMNTEAFF. In DNA form, the CDR3 reads TGTGCCAGCAGCGTACAGATGAACACTGAAGCTTTCTTT. V usage is TRBV7-3 and J usage is TRBJ1-1, with unresolved D. The CDR3 is 13 residues long. Germline V gene data show CDR1 as SGHTA and CDR2 as FQGTGA. Trimming cost V 5 bases and J 0 bases, with 7 bases left between them.

This clonotype appeared many times. The rearrangement uses TRBV6-2 or TRBV6-3 and TRBJ2-2; perhaps TRBD2 as D (5 bases). Per the germline V gene, CDR1 is MNHEY and CDR2 is SVGEGT. V was shortened by 1 base and J by 0 bases, with 9 bases between the two germline ends. The length of the CDR3 is 16 residues. CDR3 sequence reads: CASSYWLATNTGELFF. The CDR3 DNA reads as TGTGCCAGCAGTTACTGGTTAGCGACGAACACCGGGGAGCTGTTTTTT.